This paragraph reports one T cell receptor (beta chain). Its antigen is still unknown. TCR beta CDR3 region amplification was performed from RNA transcripts. Using the HTBI primer set, a first-round RT-PCR was run on the TCR CDR3. Using its own MiXCR run on the multiplex PCR reads, TCRdb lists one record per CDR3 protein. The data contain a few hundred thousand distinct CDR3 sequences, around a fifth of them singletons. The data derive from a study of T cells in Graves' hyperthyroidism and ophthalmopathy. Study observations and caveats: Progression to ophthalmopathy was predicted a median of roughly seven months early.

Per germline, CDR1 MNHNS and CDR2 SASEGT. The CDR3 covers 14 residues. V lost 10 bases to trimming and J lost 4 bases, with 17 bases between them. PBMCs were sourced from roughly 9.1 ml fresh peripheral blood. This chain connects TRBV6-1 to TRBJ1-5; D possibly corresponds to TRBD1 (5 bases). Specimen: blood. The source of this sequence is a woman aged 45-59 years with Graves' hyperthyroidism. The DNA of the CDR3 is TGTGCCACCGTTGACCCGGGACGGAATCAGCCCCAGCATTTT. The encoded protein is CATVDPGRNQPQHF.